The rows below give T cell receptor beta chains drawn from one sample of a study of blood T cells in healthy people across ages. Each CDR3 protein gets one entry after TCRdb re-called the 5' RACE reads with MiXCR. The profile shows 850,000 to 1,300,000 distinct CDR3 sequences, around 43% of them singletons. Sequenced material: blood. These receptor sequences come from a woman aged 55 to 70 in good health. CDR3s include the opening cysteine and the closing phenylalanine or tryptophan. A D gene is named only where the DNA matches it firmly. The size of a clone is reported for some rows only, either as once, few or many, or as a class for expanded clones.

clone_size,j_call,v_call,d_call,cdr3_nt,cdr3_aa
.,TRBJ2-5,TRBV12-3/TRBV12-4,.,TGTGCCAGCAGTCTCCTTTACGGGGCATCGGAGCAAGAGACCCAGTACTTC,CASSLLYGASEQETQYF
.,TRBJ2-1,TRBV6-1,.,TGTGCCAGCAGAGAGGGGGGGCTACTAATCGATGAGCAGTTCTTC,CASREGGLLIDEQFF
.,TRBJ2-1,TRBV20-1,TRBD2,TGCAGTGCTAGAGTCACTAGCGGGAGGAACCATGAGCAGTTCTTC,CSARVTSGRNHEQFF
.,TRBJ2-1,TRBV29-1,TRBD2,TGCAGCGTCACTAGCGGGAGTGTGCAGTTCTTC,CSVTSGSVQFF
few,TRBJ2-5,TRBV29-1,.,TGCAGCGTATCACCGAGGGGAGTCGGGGAGACCCAGTACTTC,CSVSPRGVGETQYF
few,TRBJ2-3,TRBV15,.,TGTGCCACCAGCAGCCTCCAGGGGCTAGCGGACCGCTTCACAGATACGCAGTATTTT,CATSSLQGLADRFTDTQYF
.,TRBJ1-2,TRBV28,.,TGTGCCAGCAGGCCCGGGGGATCGGTGGCTGGCTACACCTTC,CASRPGGSVAGYTF
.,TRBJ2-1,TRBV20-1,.,TGCACCTGTTCAGGGGCGCCGAGCTCCTACAATGAGCAGTTCTTC,CTCSGAPSSYNEQFF
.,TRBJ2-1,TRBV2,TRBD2,TGTGCCAGCAGTGAACTCGGGACTAGCGGGAGGGCCAAGCAGTTCTTC,CASSELGTSGRAKQFF
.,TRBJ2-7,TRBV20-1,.,TGCAGTGCTAGAGTCGGGCTAGCGTTATACGAGCAGTACTTC,CSARVGLALYEQYF
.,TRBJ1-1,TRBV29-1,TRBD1,TGCAGCGTTGCCCAGGGGGACAGGGGGGGGACTGAAGCTTTCTTT,CSVAQGDRGGTEAFF
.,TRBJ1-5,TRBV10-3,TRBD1,TGTGCCATCGGTCCGGGACAGGGGCGCGGTCAGCCCCAGCATTTT,CAIGPGQGRGQPQHF
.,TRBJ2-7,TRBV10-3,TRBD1,TGTGCCATCATGGGCAGGGGGTTAAACGAGCAGTACTTC,CAIMGRGLNEQYF
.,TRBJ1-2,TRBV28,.,TGTACCAGCACCGAGATGAGTGACTATGGCTACACCTTC,CTSTEMSDYGYTF
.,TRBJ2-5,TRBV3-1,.,TGTGCCAGCAGCCCCCTCGGCGGGCGTCACAATGAGCAGTACTTC,CASSPLGGRHNEQYF
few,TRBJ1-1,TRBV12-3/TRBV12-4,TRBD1,TGTGCCAGCAGTTTGCAGGGGGCAGACACTGAAGCTTTCTTT,CASSLQGADTEAFF
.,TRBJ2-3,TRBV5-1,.,TGCGCCAGCAGCTTGGGACTAGATGCCACGAATACGCAGTATTTT,CASSLGLDATNTQYF
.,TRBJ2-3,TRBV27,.,TGTGCCAGCAGTTTACGGGGGGCGGCAGATACGCAGTATTTT,CASSLRGAADTQYF
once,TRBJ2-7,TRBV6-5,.,TGTGCCAGCAGTTACTCGAAAGTAGCGGAGCAGTACTTC,CASSYSKVAEQYF
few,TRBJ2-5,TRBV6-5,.,TGTGCCAGCACCCACGGGGGGACAGAAGAGACCCAGTACTTC,CASTHGGTEETQYF
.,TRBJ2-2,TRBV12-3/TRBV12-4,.,TGTGCCAGCAGTTTAAGAGCAGTCTCAGCCGGGGAGCTGTTTTTT,CASSLRAVSAGELFF
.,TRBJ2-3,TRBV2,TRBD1,TGTGCCAGCACTTTGGACAGGGGGAGCCCCGATACGCAGTATTTT,CASTLDRGSPDTQYF
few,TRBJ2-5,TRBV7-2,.,TGTGCCAGCAGCTTAAGTCTAGCTCCCCAAGAGACCCAGTACTTC,CASSLSLAPQETQYF
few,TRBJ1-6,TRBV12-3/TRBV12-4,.,TGTGCCAGCACTCTCCGGGACCCGAGATCACCCCTCCACTTT,CASTLRDPRSPLHF
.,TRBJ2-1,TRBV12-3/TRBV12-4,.,TGTGCCAGCAGCCCTGGTGTGGCCTCCTACAATGAGCAGTTCTTC,CASSPGVASYNEQFF
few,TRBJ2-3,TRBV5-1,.,TGCGCCAGCAGCTTAAACGGAGGGCGTGGAGTAGATACGCAGTATTTT,CASSLNGGRGVDTQYF
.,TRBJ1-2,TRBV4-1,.,TGCGCCAGCAGCCACCCCGTTGCTGACAGGCACTATGGCTACACCTTC,CASSHPVADRHYGYTF